This T cell receptor beta chain derives from a study of blood T cells in healthy people across ages. Across the study: About one barcoded beta molecule per two T cells was the capture yield of template switching.

This clonotype was counted a few times. The antigen is not known. A second PCR of 7 to 11 cycles used a sample-barcoded 5' primer and a J-beta primer mix. TCRdb analysed the 5' RACE reads with MiXCR anew, one entry per CDR3 protein. The sample shows about 1.6 million distinct CDR3 sequences, 34% of them seen only once. Study findings and constraints: Both naive CD4+ cell counts and diversity were greater in long-lived donors than in aged donors. Age brought a roughly linear fall in TCR beta diversity measured per million T cells. Unsorted PBMC material precluded a definitive naive versus antigen-experienced comparison.

The CDR3 loop spans 13 amino acids. The germline V gene has CDR1 DFQATT and CDR2 SNEGSKA (reference sequence). V was trimmed by 0 bases and J by 6 bases, leaving 9 bases between them. The sample taken for sequencing was blood. This clonotype was obtained from a woman aged 25-40 years in good health. The chain employs TRBV20-1 and TRBJ2-1; D unresolved. CDR3 in DNA: TGCAGTGCTAGAGATCCCCCCATCAATGAGCAGTTCTTC. Its protein is CSARDPPINEQFF.